The subject of this entry is one T cell receptor beta chain. These data are taken from a study of CD8 T cells in Susac syndrome. The V segment lost 5 bases and the J segment 3 bases; nucleotides outside the gene matches: 9. Looked up from germline, CDR1 is LNHDA and CDR2 is SQIVND (reference sequence). This CDR3 region has 15 residues. Reverse transcription of about 0.45 to 1 ug RNA was performed with random hexamers. One entry per CDR3 protein, called by TCRdb with MiXCR from the immunoSEQ multiplex PCR reads. The profile covers just under 150,000 distinct CDR3 sequences, with approximately 93% appearing a single time and 0.07% to 0.1% taken by the ten largest.

The sample taken for sequencing was CD4+ T cells from PBMCs. This TCR came from a human donor in good health. The chain carries TRBV19 and TRBJ2-5; 7 bases fit TRBD1. The chain's CDR3 is CASSHGDRMKETQYF. CDR3 in DNA: TGTGCCAGTAGTCACGGGGACAGAATGAAAGAGACCCAGTACTTC. Looking up the rest from reference TRBV19 and TRBJ2-5 gives the full variable domain: DGGITQSPKYLFRKEGQNVTLSCEQNLNHDAMYWYRQDPGQGLRLIYYSQIVNDFQKGDIAEGYSVSREKKESFPLTVTSAQKNPTAFYLCASSHGDRMKETQYFGPGTRLLVL.